This T cell receptor beta chain appears in the sequencing data of a study of human T cells and chemical hapten exposure. Indicated time point: pre-sensitization, week 0. The treatment: therapeutic diphenylcyclopropenone sensitization with weekly scalp DPC. TCRdb recomputed calls from the RACE reads with MiXCR, one row per CDR3 protein. This sample has roughly 120,000 distinct CDR3 sequences, with roughly 12% found just once. The CDR3 spans 16 residues. Germline V CDR1 and CDR2: KGHSH, LQKENI. V lost 6 bases, J lost 3 bases, and 21 bases lay in between. The receptor's source is a young woman with alopecia areata. Some clones in this sample may be carry-over from other donors' samples. V usage is TRBV18 and J usage is TRBJ2-7; D unresolved. This specimen consisted of whole blood, obtained in connection with sensitization to the hapten diphenylcyclopropenone (DPC). The CDR3 loop is CASSLTGRIDLYEQYF. The CDR3 DNA sequence: TGTGCCAGCTCTCTCACGGGCAGGATCGATCTCTACGAGCAGTACTTC.